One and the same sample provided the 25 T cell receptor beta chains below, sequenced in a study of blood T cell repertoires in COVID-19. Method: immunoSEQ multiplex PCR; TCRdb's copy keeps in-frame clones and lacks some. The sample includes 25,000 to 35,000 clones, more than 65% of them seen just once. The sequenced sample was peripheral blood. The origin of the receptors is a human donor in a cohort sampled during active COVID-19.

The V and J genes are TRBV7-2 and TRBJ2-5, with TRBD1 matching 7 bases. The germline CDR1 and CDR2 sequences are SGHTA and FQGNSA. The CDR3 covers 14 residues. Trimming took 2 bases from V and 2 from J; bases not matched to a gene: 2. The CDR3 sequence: CASSLNRGQETQYF. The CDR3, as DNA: TGTGCCAGCAGCTTAAACAGGGGACAAGAGACCCAGTACTTC.

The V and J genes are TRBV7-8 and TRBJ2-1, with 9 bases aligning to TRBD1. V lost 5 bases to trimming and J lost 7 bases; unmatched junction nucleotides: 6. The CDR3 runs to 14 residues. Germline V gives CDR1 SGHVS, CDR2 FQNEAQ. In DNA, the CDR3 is TGTGCCAGCAGCCGACGGACAGGGGAGAATGAGCAGTTCTTC. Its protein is CASSRRTGENEQFF.

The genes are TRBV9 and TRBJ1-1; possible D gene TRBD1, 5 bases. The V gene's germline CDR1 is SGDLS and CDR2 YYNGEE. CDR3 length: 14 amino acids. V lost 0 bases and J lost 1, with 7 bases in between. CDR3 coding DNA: TGTGCCAGCAGCGTAGGACAGCCGAACACTGAAGCTTTCTTT. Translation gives CASSVGQPNTEAFF.

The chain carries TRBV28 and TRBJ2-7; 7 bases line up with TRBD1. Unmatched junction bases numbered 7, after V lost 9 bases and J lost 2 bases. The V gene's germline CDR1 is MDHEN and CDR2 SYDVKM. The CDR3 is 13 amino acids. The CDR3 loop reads CARSGDRAYEQYF. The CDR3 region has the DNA TGTGCCAGATCCGGTGACAGGGCCTACGAGCAGTACTTC.

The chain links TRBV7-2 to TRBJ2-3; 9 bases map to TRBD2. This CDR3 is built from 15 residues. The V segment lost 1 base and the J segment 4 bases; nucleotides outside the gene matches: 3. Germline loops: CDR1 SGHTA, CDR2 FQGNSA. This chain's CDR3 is CASSLGLAEADTQYF. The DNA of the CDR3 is TGTGCCAGCAGCTTAGGACTAGCGGAGGCAGATACGCAGTATTTT.

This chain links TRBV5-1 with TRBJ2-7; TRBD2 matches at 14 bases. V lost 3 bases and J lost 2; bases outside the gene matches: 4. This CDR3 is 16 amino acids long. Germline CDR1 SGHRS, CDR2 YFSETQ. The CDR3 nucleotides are TGCGCCAGCAGCTCCCTGGGACTAGCGGGGGCCTACGAGCAGTACTTC. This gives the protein CASSSLGLAGAYEQYF. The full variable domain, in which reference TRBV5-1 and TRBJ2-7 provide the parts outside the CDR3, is KAGVTQTPRYLIKTRGQQVTLSCSPISGHRSVSWYQQTPGQGLQFLFEYFSETQRNKGNFPGRFSGRQFSNSRSEMNVSTLELGDSALYLCASSSLGLAGAYEQYFGPGTRLTVT.

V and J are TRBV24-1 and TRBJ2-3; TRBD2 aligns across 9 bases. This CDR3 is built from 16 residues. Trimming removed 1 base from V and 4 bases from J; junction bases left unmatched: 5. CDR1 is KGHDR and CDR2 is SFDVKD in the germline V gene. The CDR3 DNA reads TGTGCCACCAGTGATTTCGGCGGGGGGGAACCAGATACGCAGTATTTT. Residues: CATSDFGGGEPDTQYF.

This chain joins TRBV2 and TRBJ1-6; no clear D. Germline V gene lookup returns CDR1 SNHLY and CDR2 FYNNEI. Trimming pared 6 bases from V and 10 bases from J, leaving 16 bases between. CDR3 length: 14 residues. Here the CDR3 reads CASSPPPRGSPLHF. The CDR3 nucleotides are TGTGCCAGCAGCCCCCCCCCGCGAGGGTCACCCCTCCACTTT.

CDR3 sequence (DNA): TGTGCCAGCAGCTACGGGTCGATTATTAACTATGGCTACACCTTC. Translation gives CASSYGSIINYGYTF. The gene calls are TRBV5-8 and TRBJ1-2, with D hard to call. V was trimmed by 3 bases and J by 1 base, leaving 13 bases between them. The CDR3 consists of 15 residues. Germline lookup yields CDR1 SGHTS and CDR2 YDEGEE.

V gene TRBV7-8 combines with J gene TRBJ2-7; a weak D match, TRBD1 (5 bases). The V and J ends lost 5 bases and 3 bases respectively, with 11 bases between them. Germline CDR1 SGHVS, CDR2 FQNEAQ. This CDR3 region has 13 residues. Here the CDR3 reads CASSHGQGYEQYF. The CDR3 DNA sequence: TGTGCCAGCAGCCACGGGCAGGGCTACGAGCAGTACTTC.

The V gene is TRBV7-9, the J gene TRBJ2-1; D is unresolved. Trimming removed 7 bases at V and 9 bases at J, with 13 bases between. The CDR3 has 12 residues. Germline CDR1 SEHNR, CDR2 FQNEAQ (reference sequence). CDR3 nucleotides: TGTGCCAGCACCTCCCGGGTGGGTGAGCAGTTCTTC. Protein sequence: CASTSRVGEQFF.

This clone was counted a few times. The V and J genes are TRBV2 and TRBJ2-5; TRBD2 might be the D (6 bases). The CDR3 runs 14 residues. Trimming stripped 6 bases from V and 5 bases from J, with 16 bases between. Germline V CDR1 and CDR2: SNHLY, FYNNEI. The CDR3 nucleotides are TGTGCCAGCAGCGCCGGGACTGCCGTGGAGACCCAGTACTTC. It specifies CASSAGTAVETQYF.

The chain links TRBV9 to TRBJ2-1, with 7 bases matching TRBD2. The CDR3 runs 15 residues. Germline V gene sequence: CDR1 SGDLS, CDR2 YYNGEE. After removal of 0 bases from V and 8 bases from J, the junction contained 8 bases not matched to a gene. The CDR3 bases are TGTGCCAGCAGCGTAGGGCGAGCGGGGTGGGATGAGCAGTTCTTC. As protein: CASSVGRAGWDEQFF.

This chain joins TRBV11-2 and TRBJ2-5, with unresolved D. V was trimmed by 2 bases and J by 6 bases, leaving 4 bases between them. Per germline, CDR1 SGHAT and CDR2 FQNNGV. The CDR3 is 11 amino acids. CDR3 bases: TGTGCCAGCAGCTTAAGCCAGACCCAGTACTTC. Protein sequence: CASSLSQTQYF.

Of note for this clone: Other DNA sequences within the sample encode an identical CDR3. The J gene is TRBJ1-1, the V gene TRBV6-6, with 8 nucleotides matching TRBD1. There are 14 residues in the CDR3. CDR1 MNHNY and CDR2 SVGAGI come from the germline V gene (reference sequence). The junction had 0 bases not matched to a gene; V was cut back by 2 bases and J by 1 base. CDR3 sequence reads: CASSYDRGNTEAFF. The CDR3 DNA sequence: TGTGCCAGCAGTTACGACAGGGGGAACACTGAAGCTTTCTTT.

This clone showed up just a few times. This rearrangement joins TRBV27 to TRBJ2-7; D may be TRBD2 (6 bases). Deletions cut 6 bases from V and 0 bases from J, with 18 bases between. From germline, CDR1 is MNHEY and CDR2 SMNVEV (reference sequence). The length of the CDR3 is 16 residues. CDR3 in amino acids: CASSPRGTVPSYEQYF. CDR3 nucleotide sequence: TGTGCCAGCAGCCCGAGAGGGACTGTTCCCTCCTACGAGCAGTACTTC.

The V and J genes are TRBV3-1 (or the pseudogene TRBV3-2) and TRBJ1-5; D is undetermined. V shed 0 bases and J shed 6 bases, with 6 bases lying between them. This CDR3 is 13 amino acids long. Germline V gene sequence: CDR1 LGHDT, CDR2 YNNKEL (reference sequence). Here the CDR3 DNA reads TGTGCCAGCAGCCAAGACCGGGGTCAGCCCCAGCATTTT. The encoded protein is CASSQDRGQPQHF.

The CDR3 nucleotides are TGTGCCAGCAGTTCAGGACTAGCGTCCTACGAGCAGTACTTC. Residues: CASSSGLASYEQYF. The chain joins TRBV6-2 or TRBV6-3 to TRBJ2-7; 9 bases fit TRBD2. V dropped 4 bases and J dropped 1; count of bases not matched to a gene: 2. Germline CDR1 reads MNHEY; CDR2 reads SVGEGT. The CDR3 runs to 14 residues.

The CDR3 loop reads CASSLRQGLGEQYF. The CDR3 DNA is TGTGCCAGCAGCCTCCGACAGGGGCTGGGCGAGCAGTACTTC. The genes are TRBV3-1 (or the pseudogene TRBV3-2) and TRBJ2-7, with TRBD1 matching over 8 bases. This CDR3 contains 14 residues. Germline CDR1 reads LGHDT; CDR2 reads YNNKEL (reference sequence). The V gene end was trimmed by 4 bases and the J gene end by 6 bases; junction bases not matched to a gene: 8.

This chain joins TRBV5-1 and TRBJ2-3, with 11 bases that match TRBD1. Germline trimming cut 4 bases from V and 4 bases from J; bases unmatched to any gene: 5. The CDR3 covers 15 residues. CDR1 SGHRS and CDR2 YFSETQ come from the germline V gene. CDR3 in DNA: TGCGCCAGCAGCCGGGACAGGGGGAACTCAGATACGCAGTATTTT. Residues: CASSRDRGNSDTQYF.

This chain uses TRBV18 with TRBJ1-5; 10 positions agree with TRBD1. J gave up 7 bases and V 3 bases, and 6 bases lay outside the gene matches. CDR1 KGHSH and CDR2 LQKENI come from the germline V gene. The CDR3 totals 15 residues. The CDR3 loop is CASSPPGTGDQPQHF. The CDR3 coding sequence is TGTGCCAGCTCACCTCCCGGGACAGGGGACCAGCCCCAGCATTTT. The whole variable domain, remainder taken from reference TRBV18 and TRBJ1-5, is NAGVMQNPRHLVRRRGQEARLRCSPMKGHSHVYWYRQLPEEGLKFMVYLQKENIIDESGMPKERFSAEFPKEGPSILRIQQVVRGDSAAYFCASSPPGTGDQPQHFGDGTRLSIL.

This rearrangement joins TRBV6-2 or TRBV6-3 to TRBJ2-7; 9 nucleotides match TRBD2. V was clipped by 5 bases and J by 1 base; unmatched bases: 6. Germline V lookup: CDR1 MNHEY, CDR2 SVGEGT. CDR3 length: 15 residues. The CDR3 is CASSPRGGGSYEQYF. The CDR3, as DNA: TGTGCCAGCAGTCCGCGGGGGGGCGGGTCCTACGAGCAGTACTTC.

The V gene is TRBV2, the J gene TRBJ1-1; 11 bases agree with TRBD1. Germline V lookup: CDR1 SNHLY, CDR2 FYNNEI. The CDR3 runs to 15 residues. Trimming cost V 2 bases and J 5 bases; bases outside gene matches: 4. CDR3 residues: CASSESRDRGTEAFF. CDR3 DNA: TGTGCCAGCAGTGAATCCCGGGACAGGGGGACTGAAGCTTTCTTT.

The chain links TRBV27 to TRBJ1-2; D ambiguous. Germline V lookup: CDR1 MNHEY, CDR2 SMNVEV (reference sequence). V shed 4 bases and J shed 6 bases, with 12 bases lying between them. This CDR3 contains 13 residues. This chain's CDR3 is CASSSHYLDGYTF. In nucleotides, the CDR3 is TGTGCCAGCAGTTCTCACTATTTGGATGGCTACACCTTC.

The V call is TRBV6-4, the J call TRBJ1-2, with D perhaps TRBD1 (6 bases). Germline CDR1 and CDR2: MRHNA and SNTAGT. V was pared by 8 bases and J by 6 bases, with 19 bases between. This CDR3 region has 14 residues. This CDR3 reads CASYNRTGGHGYTF. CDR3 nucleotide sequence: TGTGCCAGCTATAACCGGACGGGGGGCCATGGCTACACCTTC.